The rows below give T cell receptor beta chains drawn from one sample of a study of T cell responses to AZD1222 COVID-19 vaccine. The repertoire was sequenced with immunoSEQ multiplex PCR; TCRdb's copy has only in-frame clones and lacks some. The profile covers 43,000 or so clones, with 90% appearing a single time and about 40% taken by the ten largest. The sample in question was peripheral blood, obtained 28 days after the second AZD1222 dose. These receptors were collected from an adult who received the AZD1222 COVID-19 vaccine. CDR3s include the opening cysteine and the closing phenylalanine or tryptophan. A D gene is named only where the DNA matches it firmly. Size tells how often a clone was seen (once, few, many) or the class of an expanded clone, and some rows leave it out.

clone_size d_call j_call v_call cdr3_aa cdr3_nt
NA TRBD1 TRBJ1-4 TRBV7-2 CASSSRQGGEKLFF TGTGCCAGCAGCTCGAGACAGGGCGGAGAAAAACTGTTTTTT
NA NA TRBJ1-4 TRBV19 CATTGLATNEKLFF TGTGCCACCACAGGATTAGCAACTAATGAAAAACTGTTTTTT
NA TRBD1 TRBJ2-3 TRBV6-2/TRBV6-3 CASSYKGTGITDTQYF TGTGCCAGCAGTTACAAGGGGACAGGGATCACAGATACGCAGTATTTT
NA TRBD2 TRBJ2-5 TRBV4-3 CASSQIFGLAGGQETQYF TGCGCCAGCAGCCAGATTTTTGGTTTAGCGGGGGGACAAGAGACCCAGTACTTC
NA TRBD2 TRBJ2-1 TRBV2 CASSVIRSRTSGGVEQFF TGTGCCAGCAGTGTAATTAGGTCTCGGACTAGCGGGGGGGTAGAGCAGTTCTTC
NA NA TRBJ1-4 TRBV6-1 CASSERWRNEKLFF TGTGCCAGCAGTGAACGGTGGAGGAATGAAAAACTGTTTTTT
NA TRBD2 TRBJ2-3 TRBV5-1 CASNLAGGLDTQYF TGCGCCAGCAACTTAGCGGGGGGGCTCGATACGCAGTATTTT
NA TRBD2 TRBJ2-1 TRBV15 CATSSPGTSNEQFF TGTGCCACCAGCAGCCCCGGGACTAGCAATGAGCAGTTCTTC
once TRBD1 TRBJ1-4 TRBV4-3 CASNYQGGTNEKLFF TGCGCCAGCAACTACCAGGGGGGTACTAATGAAAAACTGTTTTTT
NA NA TRBJ1-3 TRBV7-2 CASSPGPEYSGNTIYF TGTGCCAGCAGCCCCGGGCCGGAGTACTCTGGAAACACCATATATTTT
NA TRBD2 TRBJ2-2 TRBV18 CASSRPSGGNTGELFF TGTGCCAGCTCACGTCCCTCGGGGGGTAACACCGGGGAGCTGTTTTTT
NA NA TRBJ1-5 TRBV6-2/TRBV6-3 CASSYPTGGGSGNQPQHF TGTGCCAGCAGTTACCCGACAGGTGGAGGGTCGGGCAATCAGCCCCAGCATTTT
NA NA TRBJ2-7 TRBV3-1/TRBV3-2 CASSDYSGPAYEQYF TGTGCCAGCAGCGATTATTCGGGACCGGCCTACGAGCAGTACTTC
once NA TRBJ2-7 TRBV12-3/TRBV12-4 CASSSPGAYEQYF TGTGCCAGCAGTTCACCGGGAGCCTACGAGCAGTACTTC
NA NA TRBJ1-5 TRBV24-1 CATSGGTNQPQHF TGTGCCACCAGTGGAGGGACCAATCAGCCCCAGCATTTT
NA NA TRBJ1-2 TRBV11-2 CASSAPGYYGYTF TGTGCCAGCAGCGCCCCGGGGTACTATGGCTACACCTTC
NA NA TRBJ1-1 TRBV6-5 CASRPHYATEAFF TGTGCCAGCAGACCCCACTATGCCACTGAAGCTTTCTTT
NA TRBD2 TRBJ2-3 TRBV5-8 CASSLGAGGSTDTQYF TGTGCCAGCAGCTTGGGAGCGGGGGGTAGCACAGATACGCAGTATTTT
NA NA TRBJ1-4 TRBV7-6 CASSPRGGASNEKLFF TGTGCCAGCAGCCCCCGGGGGGGCGCGTCTAATGAAAAACTGTTTTTT
NA NA TRBJ1-1 TRBV5-4 CASSSTISEAFF TGTGCCAGCAGCTCGACCATCTCTGAAGCTTTCTTT
NA NA TRBJ1-2 TRBV5-1 CASSFGQSYGYTF TGCGCCAGCAGCTTTGGGCAGAGCTATGGCTACACCTTC
NA TRBD2 TRBJ2-2 TRBV4-1 CASSQEASGNTGELFF TGCGCCAGCAGCCAAGAAGCTAGCGGGAACACCGGGGAGCTGTTTTTT
NA NA TRBJ1-2 TRBV7-2 CASSLESGHGYTF TGTGCCAGCAGCTTAGAGTCAGGGCATGGCTACACCTTC
NA NA TRBJ1-5 TRBV2 CASSERRGRGNNQPQHF TGTGCCAGCAGTGAAAGGCGGGGCAGGGGAAACAATCAGCCCCAGCATTTT
NA TRBD1 TRBJ1-1 TRBV19 CASSNRGVWTEAFF TGTGCCAGTAGTAACAGGGGCGTTTGGACTGAAGCTTTCTTT
NA NA TRBJ1-3 TRBV6-1 CASSDGQGNTIYF TGTGCCAGCAGTGATGGGCAGGGGAACACCATATATTTT
NA NA TRBJ1-2 TRBV7-2 CASSAPGRTHWGYTF TGTGCCAGCAGCGCCCCGGGACGGACTCACTGGGGCTACACCTTC
once NA TRBJ2-1 TRBV7-2 CASRPGALPSSYNEQFF TGTGCCAGCAGGCCTGGGGCGTTGCCGAGCTCCTACAATGAGCAGTTCTTC
NA NA TRBJ1-1 TRBV7-9 CASSLETGANTEAFF TGTGCCAGCAGCTTAGAGACGGGAGCGAACACTGAAGCTTTCTTT
NA TRBD1 TRBJ1-1 TRBV3-1/TRBV3-2 CASSPEGQGTEAFF TGTGCCAGCAGCCCGGAGGGACAGGGGACTGAAGCTTTCTTT
NA TRBD1 TRBJ2-1 TRBV5-1 CASSQLTGGYNEQFF TGCGCCAGCAGCCAACTTACAGGGGGTTACAATGAGCAGTTCTTC
NA NA TRBJ2-5 TRBV2 CASQGETQYF TGTGCCAGCCAGGGCGAGACCCAGTACTTC
NA NA TRBJ1-6 TRBV6-4 CASREAYNSPLHF TGTGCCAGCAGAGAAGCTTATAATTCACCCCTCCACTTT
NA TRBD2 TRBJ2-7 TRBV5-4 CASSLERGYRYEQYF TGTGCCAGCAGCTTGGAGCGGGGGTACAGATACGAGCAGTACTTC
NA TRBD1 TRBJ1-5 TRBV19 CASSTRQGSGQPQHF TGTGCCAGTAGTACAAGACAGGGCTCAGGTCAGCCCCAGCATTTT
NA NA TRBJ1-4 TRBV6-5 CASSSRRFTEKLFF TGTGCCAGCAGTTCTCGGAGATTCACTGAAAAACTGTTTTTT
NA NA TRBJ2-7 TRBV7-8 CASSPRNLPEQYF TGTGCCAGCAGCCCACGTAACCTCCCCGAGCAGTACTTC
NA NA TRBJ2-6 TRBV5-1 CASSSFTGDSGANVLTF TGCGCCAGCAGCTCTTTTACGGGGGACTCTGGGGCCAACGTCCTGACTTTC
NA TRBD2 TRBJ2-7 TRBV3-1/TRBV3-2 CASSPDRGTSGIGEQYF TGTGCCAGCAGCCCGGACAGAGGGACTAGCGGGATTGGCGAGCAGTACTTC
few NA TRBJ1-1 TRBV6-5 CASSYSGTSYTEAFF TGTGCCAGCAGTTACTCCGGGACATCTTACACTGAAGCTTTCTTT
NA NA TRBJ2-1 TRBV29-1 CSVDSGTALEQFF TGCAGCGTTGACTCGGGGACCGCTCTTGAGCAGTTCTTC
few NA TRBJ2-5 TRBV9 CASSVGSSKWETQYF TGTGCCAGCAGCGTAGGGAGCTCCAAGTGGGAGACCCAGTACTTC
NA TRBD1 TRBJ1-2 TRBV4-1 CASSQDPTWTGENYTF TGCGCCAGCAGCCAAGACCCAACCTGGACAGGGGAGAACTACACCTTC
NA TRBD1 TRBJ1-4 TRBV18 CASSPPTGLQNEKLFF TGTGCCAGCTCACCACCGACAGGGCTACAGAATGAAAAACTGTTTTTT
NA TRBD1 TRBJ1-1 TRBV4-1 CASSQAPATGVDTEAFF TGCGCCAGCAGCCAAGCTCCCGCAACAGGGGTTGACACTGAAGCTTTCTTT
NA NA TRBJ1-5 TRBV12-3/TRBV12-4 CASSLSGGAQHF TGTGCCAGCAGTTTATCCGGAGGGGCCCAGCATTTT
few NA TRBJ1-5 TRBV15 CATSPGGNQPQHF TGTGCCACCAGCCCAGGGGGCAATCAGCCCCAGCATTTT
NA NA TRBJ1-1 TRBV7-6 CASSLLEAGSSTEAFF TGTGCCAGCAGCTTACTCGAGGCAGGGAGTTCCACTGAAGCTTTCTTT
NA NA TRBJ2-1 TRBV19 CASSRVSSEQFF TGTGCCAGTAGTCGAGTGTCTTCTGAGCAGTTCTTC
NA NA TRBJ1-5 TRBV5-1 CASSLGGAANQPQHF TGCGCCAGCAGCTTGGGGGGGGCGGCCAATCAGCCCCAGCATTTT